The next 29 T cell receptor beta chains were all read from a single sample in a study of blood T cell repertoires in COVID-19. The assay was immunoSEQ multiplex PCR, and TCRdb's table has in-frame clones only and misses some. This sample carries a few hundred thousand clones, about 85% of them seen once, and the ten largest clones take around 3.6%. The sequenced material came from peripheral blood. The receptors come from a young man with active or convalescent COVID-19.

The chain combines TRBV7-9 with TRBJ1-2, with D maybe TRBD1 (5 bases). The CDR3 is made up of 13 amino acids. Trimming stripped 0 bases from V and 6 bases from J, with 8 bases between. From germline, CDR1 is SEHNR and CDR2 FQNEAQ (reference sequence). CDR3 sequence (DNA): TGTGCCAGCAGCTTAGCGGTGACAGATGGCTACACCTTC. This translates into CASSLAVTDGYTF.

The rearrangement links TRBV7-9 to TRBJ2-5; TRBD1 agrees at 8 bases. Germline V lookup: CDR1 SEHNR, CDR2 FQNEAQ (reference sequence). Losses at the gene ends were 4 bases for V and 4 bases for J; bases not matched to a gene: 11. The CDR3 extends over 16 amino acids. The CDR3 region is CASSSLRVQGGETQYF. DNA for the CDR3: TGTGCCAGCAGCTCCCTTCGAGTACAGGGGGGAGAGACCCAGTACTTC. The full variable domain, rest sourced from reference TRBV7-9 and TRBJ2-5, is DTGVSQNPRHKITKRGQNVTFRCDPISEHNRLYWYRQTLGQGPEFLTYFQNEAQLEKSRLLSDRFSAERPKGSFSTLEIQRTEQGDSAMYLCASSSLRVQGGETQYFGPGTRLLVL.

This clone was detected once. The CDR3 here is CAWSGGSGNEQFF. CDR3 DNA: TGTGCCTGGAGTGGAGGGAGCGGCAATGAGCAGTTCTTC. The chain combines TRBV30 with TRBJ2-1; perhaps TRBD2 as D (5 bases). Germline assignment: CDR1 GTSNPN and CDR2 SVGIG (reference sequence). This CDR3 contains 13 residues. V was trimmed by 1 base and J by 6 bases, leaving 10 bases between them.

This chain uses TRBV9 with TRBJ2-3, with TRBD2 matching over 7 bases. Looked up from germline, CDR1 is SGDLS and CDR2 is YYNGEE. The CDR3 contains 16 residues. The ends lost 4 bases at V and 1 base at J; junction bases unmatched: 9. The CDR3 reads CASSPRHRGGTDTQYF. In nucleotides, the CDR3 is TGTGCCAGCAGCCCCCGGCATCGGGGGGGCACAGATACGCAGTATTTT. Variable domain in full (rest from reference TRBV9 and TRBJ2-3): DSGVTQTPKHLITATGQRVTLRCSPRSGDLSVYWYQQSLDQGLQFLIQYYNGEERAKGNILERFSAQQFPDLHSELNLSSLELGDSALYFCASSPRHRGGTDTQYFGPGTRLTVL.

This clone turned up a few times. CDR3 nucleotides: TGTGCCAGCAGAAATGCCCGGGACAACCCGTACGAGCAGTACTTC. Its protein is CASRNARDNPYEQYF. The chain joins TRBV11-1 to TRBJ2-7, with a tentative D call TRBD1 (6 bases). The germline V gene has CDR1 SGHAT and CDR2 FQDESV (reference sequence). This CDR3 region has 15 residues. Trimming stripped 6 bases from V and 4 bases from J, with 19 bases between. Using reference TRBV11-1 and TRBJ2-7 for the parts outside the CDR3, the full variable domain is EAEVAQSPRYKITEKSQAVAFWCDPISGHATLYWYRQILGQGPELLVQFQDESVVDDSQLPKDRFSAERLKGVDSTLKIQPAELGDSAMYLCASRNARDNPYEQYFGPGTRLTVT.

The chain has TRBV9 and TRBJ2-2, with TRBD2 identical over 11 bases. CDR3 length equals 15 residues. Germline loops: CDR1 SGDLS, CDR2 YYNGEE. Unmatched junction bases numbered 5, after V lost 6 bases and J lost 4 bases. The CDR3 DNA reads TGTGCCAGCACCCTAGCGGGGGGATCCACCGGGGAGCTGTTTTTT. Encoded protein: CASTLAGGSTGELFF.

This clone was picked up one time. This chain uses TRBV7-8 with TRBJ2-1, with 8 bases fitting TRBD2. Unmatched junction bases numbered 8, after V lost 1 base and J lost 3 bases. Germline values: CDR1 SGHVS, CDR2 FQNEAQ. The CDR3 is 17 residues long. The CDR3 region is CASSLDGVSGIYNEQFF. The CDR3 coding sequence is TGTGCCAGCAGCTTAGATGGTGTTAGCGGGATCTACAATGAGCAGTTCTTC.

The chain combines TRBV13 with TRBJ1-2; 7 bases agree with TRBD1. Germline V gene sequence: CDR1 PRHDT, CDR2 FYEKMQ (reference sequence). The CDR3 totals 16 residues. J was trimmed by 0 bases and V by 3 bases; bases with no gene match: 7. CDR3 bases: TGTGCCAGCAGCTTCGGCACAGGGGAGGCTAACTATGGCTACACCTTC. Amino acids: CASSFGTGEANYGYTF.

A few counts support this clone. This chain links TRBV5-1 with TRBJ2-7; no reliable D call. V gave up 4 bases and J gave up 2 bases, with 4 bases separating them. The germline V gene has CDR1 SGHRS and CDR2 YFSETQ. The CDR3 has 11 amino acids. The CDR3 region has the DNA TGCGCCAGCAGCGGCCCCTACGAGCAGTACTTC. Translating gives CASSGPYEQYF. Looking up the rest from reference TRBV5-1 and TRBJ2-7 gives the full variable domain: KAGVTQTPRYLIKTRGQQVTLSCSPISGHRSVSWYQQTPGQGLQFLFEYFSETQRNKGNFPGRFSGRQFSNSRSEMNVSTLELGDSALYLCASSGPYEQYFGPGTRLTVT.

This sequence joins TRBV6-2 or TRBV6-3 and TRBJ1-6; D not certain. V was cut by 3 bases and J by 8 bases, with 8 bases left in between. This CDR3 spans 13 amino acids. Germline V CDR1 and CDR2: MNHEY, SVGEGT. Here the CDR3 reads CASSYRVDSPLHF. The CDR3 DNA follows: TGTGCCAGCAGTTATCGAGTCGATTCACCCCTCCACTTT.

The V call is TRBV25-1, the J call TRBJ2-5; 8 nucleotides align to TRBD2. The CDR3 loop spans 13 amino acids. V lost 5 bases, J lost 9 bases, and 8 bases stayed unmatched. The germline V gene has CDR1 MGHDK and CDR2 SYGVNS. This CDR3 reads CASSHTSGGAQYF. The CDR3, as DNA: TGTGCCAGCAGTCATACTAGCGGCGGGGCCCAGTACTTC.

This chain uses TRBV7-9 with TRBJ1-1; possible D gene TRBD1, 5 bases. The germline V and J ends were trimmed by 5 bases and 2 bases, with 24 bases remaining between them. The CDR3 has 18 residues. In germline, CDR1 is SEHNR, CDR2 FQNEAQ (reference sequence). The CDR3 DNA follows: TGTGCCAGCAGCCGAAAGAAGATAGGAGTCAGGGAAAACACTGAAGCTTTCTTT. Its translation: CASSRKKIGVRENTEAFF.

CDR3 loop: CAISEGWAGSPLHF. The DNA for the CDR3 is TGTGCCATCAGTGAGGGGTGGGCGGGTTCACCCCTCCACTTT. This rearrangement joins TRBV10-3 to TRBJ1-6; no clear D. The germline gives CDR1 ENHRY, CDR2 SYGVKD. V was clipped by 2 bases and J by 9 bases, with 11 bases between them. This CDR3 has 14 amino acids.

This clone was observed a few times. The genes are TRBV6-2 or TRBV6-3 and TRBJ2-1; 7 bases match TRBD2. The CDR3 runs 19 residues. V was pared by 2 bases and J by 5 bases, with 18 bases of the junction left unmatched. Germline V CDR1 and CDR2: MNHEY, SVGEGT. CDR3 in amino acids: CASSYDERGLPSPDNEQFF. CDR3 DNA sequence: TGTGCCAGCAGTTACGATGAGCGGGGATTACCGAGTCCTGACAATGAGCAGTTCTTC.

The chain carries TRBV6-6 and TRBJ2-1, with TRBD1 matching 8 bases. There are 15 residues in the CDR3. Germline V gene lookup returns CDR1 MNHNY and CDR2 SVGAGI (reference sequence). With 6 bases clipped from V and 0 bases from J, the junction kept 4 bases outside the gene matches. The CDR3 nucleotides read TGTGCCAGCAGACCCGGACAGGGCTCCTACAATGAGCAGTTCTTC. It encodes CASRPGQGSYNEQFF.

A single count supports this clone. The CDR3 nucleotides are TGTGCCACCAAGGAACTAGCGGGACTCACTTTCACAGATACGCAGTATTTT. Amino acids: CATKELAGLTFTDTQYF. V gene TRBV7-6 combines with J gene TRBJ2-3; 10 bases match TRBD2. The CDR3 totals 17 residues. J lost 2 bases, V lost 10 bases, and 15 bases had no gene match. Germline values: CDR1 SGHVS, CDR2 FNYEAQ.

The CDR3 DNA follows: TGTGCCAGCAGTCTACAGACAGGGGGGGGCAATCAGCCCCAGCATTTT. This sequence encodes CASSLQTGGGNQPQHF. The chain links TRBV2 to TRBJ1-5; 9 bases align to TRBD1. J gave up 2 bases and V 5 bases, and 7 bases lay outside the gene matches. Germline lookup yields CDR1 SNHLY and CDR2 FYNNEI. This CDR3 has 16 residues.

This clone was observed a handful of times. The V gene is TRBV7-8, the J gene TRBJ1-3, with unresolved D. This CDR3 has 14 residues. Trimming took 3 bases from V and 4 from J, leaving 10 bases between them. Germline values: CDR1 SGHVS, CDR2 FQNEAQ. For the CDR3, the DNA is TGTGCCAGCAGCTTCGACGTAGCAGGAAACACCATATATTTT. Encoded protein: CASSFDVAGNTIYF. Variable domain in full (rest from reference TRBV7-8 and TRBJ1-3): GAGVSQSPRYKVAKRGQDVALRCDPISGHVSLFWYQQALGQGPEFLTYFQNEAQLDKSGLPSDRFFAERPEGSVSTLKIQRTQQEDSAVYLCASSFDVAGNTIYFGEGSWLTVV.

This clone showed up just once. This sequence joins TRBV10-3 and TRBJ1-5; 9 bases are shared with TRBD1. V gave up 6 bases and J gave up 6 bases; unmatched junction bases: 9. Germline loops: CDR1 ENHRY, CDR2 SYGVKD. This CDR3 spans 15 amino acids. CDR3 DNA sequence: TGTGCCATCAGGGAAACAGGGGGCGCCGGTCAGCCCCAGCATTTT. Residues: CAIRETGGAGQPQHF.

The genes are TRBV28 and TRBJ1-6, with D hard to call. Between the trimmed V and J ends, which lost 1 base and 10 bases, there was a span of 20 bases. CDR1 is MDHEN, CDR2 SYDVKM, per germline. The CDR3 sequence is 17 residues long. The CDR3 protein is CASSLYELLGERSPLHF. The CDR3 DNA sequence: TGTGCCAGCAGTTTATATGAGTTATTGGGCGAACGATCACCCCTCCACTTT. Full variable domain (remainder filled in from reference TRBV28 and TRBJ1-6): DVKVTQSSRYLVKRTGEKVFLECVQDMDHENMFWYRQDPGLGLRLIYFSYDVKMKEKGDIPEGYSVSREKKERFSLILESASTNQTSMYLCASSLYELLGERSPLHFGNGTRLTVT.

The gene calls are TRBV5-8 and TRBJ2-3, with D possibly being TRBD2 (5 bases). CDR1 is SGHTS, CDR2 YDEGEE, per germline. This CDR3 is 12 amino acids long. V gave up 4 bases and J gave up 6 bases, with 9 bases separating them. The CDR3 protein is CASSKDWDTQYF. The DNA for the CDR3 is TGTGCCAGCAGCAAGGACTGGGATACGCAGTATTTT.

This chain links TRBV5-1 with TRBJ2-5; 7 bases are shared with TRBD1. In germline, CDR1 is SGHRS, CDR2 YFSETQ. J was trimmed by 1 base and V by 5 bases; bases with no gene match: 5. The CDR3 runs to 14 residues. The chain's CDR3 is CASRLDRAQETQYF. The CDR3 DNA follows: TGCGCCAGCAGGCTTGACAGGGCCCAAGAGACCCAGTACTTC.

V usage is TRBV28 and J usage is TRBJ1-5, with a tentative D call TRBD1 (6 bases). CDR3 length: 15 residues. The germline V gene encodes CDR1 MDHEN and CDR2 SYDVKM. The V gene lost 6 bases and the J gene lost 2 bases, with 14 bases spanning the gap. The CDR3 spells CASSGTGSGNQPQHF. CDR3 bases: TGTGCCAGCAGCGGCACAGGGTCGGGCAATCAGCCCCAGCATTTT.

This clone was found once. The CDR3 coding sequence is TGTGCCACCTCCGGGACTAGCGGGATTGACGGGGAGCTGTTTTTT. Its translation: CATSGTSGIDGELFF. J is TRBJ2-2 and V is TRBV25-1; the match to TRBD2 covers 13 bases. Trimming at V came to 10 bases and at J to 7 bases, leaving 9 bases not matched to a gene. The germline gives CDR1 MGHDK, CDR2 SYGVNS. CDR3 size: 15 residues.

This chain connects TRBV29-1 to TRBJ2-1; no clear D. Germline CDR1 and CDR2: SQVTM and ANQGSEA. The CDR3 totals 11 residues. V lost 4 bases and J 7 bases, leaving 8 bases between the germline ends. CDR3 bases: TGCAGCGTTGGTTCGGTAAATGAGCAGTTCTTC. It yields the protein CSVGSVNEQFF.

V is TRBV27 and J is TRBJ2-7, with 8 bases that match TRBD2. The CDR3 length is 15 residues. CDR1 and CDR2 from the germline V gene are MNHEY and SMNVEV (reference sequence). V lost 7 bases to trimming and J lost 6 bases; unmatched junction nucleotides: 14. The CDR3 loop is CASTRISGKGFEQYF. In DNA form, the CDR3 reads TGTGCCAGCACCCGAATTAGCGGGAAGGGGTTCGAGCAGTACTTC.

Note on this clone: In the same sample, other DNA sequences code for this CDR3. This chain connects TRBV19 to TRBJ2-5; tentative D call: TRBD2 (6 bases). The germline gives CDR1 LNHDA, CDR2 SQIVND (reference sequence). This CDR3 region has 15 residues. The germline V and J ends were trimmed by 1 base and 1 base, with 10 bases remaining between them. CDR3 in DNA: TGTGCCAGTAGTATAGGAACGGGACTCCAAGAGACCCAGTACTTC. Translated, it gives CASSIGTGLQETQYF.

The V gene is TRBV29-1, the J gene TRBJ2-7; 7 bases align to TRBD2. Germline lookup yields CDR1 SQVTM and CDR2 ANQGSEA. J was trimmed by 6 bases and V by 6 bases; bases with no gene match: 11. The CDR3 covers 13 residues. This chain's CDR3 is CSVRTYSGREQYF. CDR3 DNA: TGCAGCGTACGAACCTATAGCGGGCGCGAGCAGTACTTC.

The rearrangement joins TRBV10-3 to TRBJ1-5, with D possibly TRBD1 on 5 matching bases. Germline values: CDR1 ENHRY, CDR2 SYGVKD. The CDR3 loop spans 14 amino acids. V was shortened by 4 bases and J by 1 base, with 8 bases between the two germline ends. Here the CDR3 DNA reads TGTGCCATCAGTGCGGGGGAGAGCAATCAGCCCCAGCATTTT. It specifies CAISAGESNQPQHF.